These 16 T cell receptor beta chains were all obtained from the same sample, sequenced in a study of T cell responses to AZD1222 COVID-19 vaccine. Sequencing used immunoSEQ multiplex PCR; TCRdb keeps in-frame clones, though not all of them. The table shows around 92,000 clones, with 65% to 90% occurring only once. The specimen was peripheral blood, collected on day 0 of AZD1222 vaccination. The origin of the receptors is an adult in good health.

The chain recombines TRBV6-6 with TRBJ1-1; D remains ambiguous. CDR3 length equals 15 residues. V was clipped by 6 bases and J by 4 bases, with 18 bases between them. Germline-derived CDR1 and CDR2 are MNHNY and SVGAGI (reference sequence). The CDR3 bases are TGTGCCAGCAGCCAACCCCTTCGGGTAAGCACTGAAGCTTTCTTT. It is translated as CASSQPLRVSTEAFF.

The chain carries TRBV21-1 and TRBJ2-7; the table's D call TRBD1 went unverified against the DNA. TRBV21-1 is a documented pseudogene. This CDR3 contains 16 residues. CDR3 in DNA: TGTGCTAAAGTTCAGGGGGTTCGTTCTTCGCACTACGAGCAGTACTTC. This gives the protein CAKVQGVRSSHYEQYF.

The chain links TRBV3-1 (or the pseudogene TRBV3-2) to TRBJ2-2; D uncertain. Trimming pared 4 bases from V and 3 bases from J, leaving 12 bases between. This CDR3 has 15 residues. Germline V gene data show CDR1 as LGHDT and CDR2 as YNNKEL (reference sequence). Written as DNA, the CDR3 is TGTGCCAGCAGCCGGGAATACCCGGACACCGGGGAGCTGTTTTTT. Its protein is CASSREYPDTGELFF.

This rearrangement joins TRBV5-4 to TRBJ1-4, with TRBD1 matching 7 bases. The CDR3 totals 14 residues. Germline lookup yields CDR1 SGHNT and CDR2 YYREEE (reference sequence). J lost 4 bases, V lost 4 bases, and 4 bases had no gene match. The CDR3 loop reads CASSLGQLNEKLFF. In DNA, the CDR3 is TGTGCCAGCAGCCTGGGACAGCTTAATGAAAAACTGTTTTTT.

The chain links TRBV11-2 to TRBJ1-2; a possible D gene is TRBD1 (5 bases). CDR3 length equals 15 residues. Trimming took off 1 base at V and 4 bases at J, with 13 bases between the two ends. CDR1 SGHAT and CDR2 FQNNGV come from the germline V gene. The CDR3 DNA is TGTGCCAGCAGCTTAGCCGGGGGGACGACCTATGGCTACACCTTC. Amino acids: CASSLAGGTTYGYTF.

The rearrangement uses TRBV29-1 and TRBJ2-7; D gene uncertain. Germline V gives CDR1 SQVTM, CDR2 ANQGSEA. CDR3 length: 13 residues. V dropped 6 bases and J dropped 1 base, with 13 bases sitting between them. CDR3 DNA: TGCAGCGTCGCCGTTGGTGGGTCCTACGAGCAGTACTTC. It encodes CSVAVGGSYEQYF.

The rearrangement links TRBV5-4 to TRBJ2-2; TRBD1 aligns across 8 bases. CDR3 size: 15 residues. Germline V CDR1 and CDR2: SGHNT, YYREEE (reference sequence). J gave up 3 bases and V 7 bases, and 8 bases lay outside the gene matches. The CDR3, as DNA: TGTGCCAGCGGAAGACAGGGGCACGACACCGGGGAGCTGTTTTTT. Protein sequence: CASGRQGHDTGELFF.

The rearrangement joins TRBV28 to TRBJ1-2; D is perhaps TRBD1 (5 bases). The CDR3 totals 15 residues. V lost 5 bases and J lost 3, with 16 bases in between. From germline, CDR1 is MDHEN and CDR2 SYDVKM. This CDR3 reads CASSPTGHHDYGYTF. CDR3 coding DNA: TGTGCCAGCAGTCCTACAGGACACCATGACTATGGCTACACCTTC.

The CDR3 bases are TGTGCCAGCAGCTTTCTGGGGCCTGGAAACACCATATATTTT. It yields the protein CASSFLGPGNTIYF. This rearrangement joins TRBV11-2 to TRBJ1-3; a weak D match, TRBD1 (5 bases). The CDR3 is 14 amino acids. Germline values: CDR1 SGHAT, CDR2 FQNNGV. Trimming pared 3 bases from V and 2 bases from J, leaving 8 bases between.

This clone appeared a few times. CDR3 DNA sequence: TGTGCCAGCGCTACGGACAGGGGAAGTACTGAAGCTTTCTTT. Its translation: CASATDRGSTEAFF. The rearrangement uses TRBV2 and TRBJ1-1; TRBD1 aligns across 9 bases. After removal of 8 bases from V and 5 bases from J, the junction contained 9 bases not matched to a gene. CDR3 length equals 14 residues. Germline values: CDR1 SNHLY, CDR2 FYNNEI. The full variable domain, its missing parts supplied by reference TRBV2 and TRBJ1-1, is EPEVTQTPSHQVTQMGQEVILRCVPISNHLYFYWYRQILGQKVEFLVSFYNNEISEKSEIFDDQFSVERPDGSNFTLKIRSTKLEDSAMYFCASATDRGSTEAFFGQGTRLTVV.

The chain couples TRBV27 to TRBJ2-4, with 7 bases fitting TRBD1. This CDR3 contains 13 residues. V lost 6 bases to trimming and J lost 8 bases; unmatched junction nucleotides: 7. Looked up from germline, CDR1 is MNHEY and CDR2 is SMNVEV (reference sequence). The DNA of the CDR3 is TGTGCCAGCAGACGACAGGGTACCGACATTCAGTACTTC. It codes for CASRRQGTDIQYF.

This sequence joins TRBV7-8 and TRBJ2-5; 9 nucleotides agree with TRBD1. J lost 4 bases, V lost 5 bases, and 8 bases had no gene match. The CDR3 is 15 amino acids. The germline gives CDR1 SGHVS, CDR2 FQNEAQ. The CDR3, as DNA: TGTGCCAGCAGCCGAGACAGGGGGTCAGGAGAGACCCAGTACTTC. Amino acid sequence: CASSRDRGSGETQYF. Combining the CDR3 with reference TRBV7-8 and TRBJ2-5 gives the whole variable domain GAGVSQSPRYKVAKRGQDVALRCDPISGHVSLFWYQQALGQGPEFLTYFQNEAQLDKSGLPSDRFFAERPEGSVSTLKIQRTQQEDSAVYLCASSRDRGSGETQYFGPGTRLLVL.

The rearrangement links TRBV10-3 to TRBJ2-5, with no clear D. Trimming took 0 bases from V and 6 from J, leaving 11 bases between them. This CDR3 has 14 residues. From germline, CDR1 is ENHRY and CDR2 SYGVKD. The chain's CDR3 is CAISESLRRQTQYF. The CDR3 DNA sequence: TGTGCCATCAGTGAGTCTTTGAGGCGGCAGACCCAGTACTTC.

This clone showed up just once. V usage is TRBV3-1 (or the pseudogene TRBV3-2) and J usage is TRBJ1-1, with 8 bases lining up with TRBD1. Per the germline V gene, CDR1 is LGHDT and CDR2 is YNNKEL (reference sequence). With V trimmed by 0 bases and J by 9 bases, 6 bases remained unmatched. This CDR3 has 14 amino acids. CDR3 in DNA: TGTGCCAGCAGCCAAGAAGGTACAGGGGGAAAAGCTTTCTTT. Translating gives CASSQEGTGGKAFF.

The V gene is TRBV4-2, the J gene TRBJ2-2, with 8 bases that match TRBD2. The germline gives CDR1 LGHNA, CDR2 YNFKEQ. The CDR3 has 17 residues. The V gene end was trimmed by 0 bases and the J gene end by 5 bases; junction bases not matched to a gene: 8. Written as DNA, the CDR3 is TGTGCCAGCAGCCAAGATCAGAGCCGGGAGGGAACCGGGGAGCTGTTTTTT. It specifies CASSQDQSREGTGELFF.

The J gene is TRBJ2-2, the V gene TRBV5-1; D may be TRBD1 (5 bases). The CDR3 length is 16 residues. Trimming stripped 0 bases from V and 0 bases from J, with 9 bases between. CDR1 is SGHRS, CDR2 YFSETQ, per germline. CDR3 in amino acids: CASSLETGSNTGELFF. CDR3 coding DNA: TGCGCCAGCAGCTTGGAAACAGGCTCGAACACCGGGGAGCTGTTTTTT.